This TCR beta chain is drawn from a study of graft-versus-host responses after intestinal transplantation (dated by TCRdb to the early 2020s). About the investigation overall: The transplants that recipients received were multivisceral, liver-intestinal, or isolated intestinal. All recipients received anti-thymocyte globulin induction followed by maintenance tacrolimus and steroids for roughly three years. Bulk TCR-beta CDR3 sequencing was used to track graft-versus-host and host-versus-graft alloreactive T cell clones in the graft, circulation and bone marrow after intestinal transplantation. To identify alloreactive clones, pre-transplant mixed lymphocyte reaction products were sequenced and then compared with unstimulated pre-transplant donor and recipient T cells. The cohort enrolled about two dozen intestinal transplant recipients including one retransplant, and 3 patients lacking pretransplant specimens were excluded. Donor T cell macrochimerism was defined as a peak of at least 4% donor T cells among recipient peripheral blood mononuclear cells. Samples from a few later patients were sequenced in-house on an Illumina MiSeq with MiXCR processing rather than by the commercial service.

In light of the paper, this sample's time point label describes: cells obtained before transplantation from donor or recipient. CD3+CD4+ and CD3+CD8+ populations were FACS-sorted from unstimulated pre-transplant donor and recipient cells taken from spleen or lymph nodes. Beyond this particular receptor, the publication reports: Early after transplant, declines in HvG clones were associated with peak levels of circulating GvH clones. In the allografts of patients with donor T cell macrochimerism, GvH to HvG T cell clonal ratios were high. The relatively low number and heterogeneity of intestinal transplant patients limited the conclusions. GvH clones turned up in recipient bone marrow, with some appearing earlier in ileal mucosa or blood, a pattern consistent with an intestinal mucosal origin.

Libraries came from the immunoSEQ multiplex PCR assay. For most patients, genomic DNA was isolated using the Qiagen DNeasy Blood and Tissue Kit and was shipped frozen to Adaptive Biotechnologies for TCR sequencing. High-throughput TCR-beta CDR3 sequencing of genomic DNA from most patients was performed by Adaptive Biotechnologies. The paper's processing steps were these. Adaptive's ImmunoSEQ software supplied the TCR sequencing data for 15 to 20 patients, while MiXCR and VDJtools were used to process a few other patients. To correct CD4 versus CD8 sorting errors, sequences present in both subsets at a frequency ratio below 5:1 were removed. CDR3 nucleotide sequences shared by donor and recipient were removed because the origin of these sequences could not be assigned. To be classed as alloreactive, a clone needed at least 2-fold expansion over unstimulated cells and a minimum CFSE-low frequency of 0.002% (template counts) or 0.001% (read counts). Clones were considered mappable if detected in sequenced pre-transplant spleen, lymph node, or MLR CFSE-low populations of the donor or recipient. The cumulative frequency of alloreactive clones was calculated as a percentage of all sequences, weighted by copy number. The clones in this table, taken by TCRdb from immuneACCESS, are in-frame only. Not every clone is retained; where verified, under half of the shortfall comes from an unresolved V gene, and the cause of the rest is unknown. Clone size and the V and J calls come from that table; the DNA yielded D and trimming. The sample contains about 94,000 clones, about 91% of them found a single time. The ten largest clonotypes hold approximately 0.48% of the sample.

From the cysteine up to the phenylalanine, the CDR3 has a length of 14 residues. Solely the CDR3 DNA is kept, with 42 bases framed from the first base. V and J are trimmed by 6 bases and 7 bases, and the gene matches miss 8 bases of the junction. Via the germline V gene (reference sequence), CDR1 is LNHDA and CDR2 SQIVND. Notes on this clone: This clone's antigen is unknown. No qualities accompany the bases; no much larger clone lies one base away.

The V gene is TRBV19 and the J gene is TRBJ2-1, with 8 central nucleotides matching TRBD1. The receptor's source is a human donor who received an intestinal transplant. This sample comprised unstimulated CD8+ T cells sorted from spleen or lymph node cells, obtained before intestinal transplant. The CDR3 corresponds to CASSHGQGPNEQFF. The nucleotide sequence reads TGTGCCAGTAGCCATGGACAGGGTCCGAATGAGCAGTTCTTC.